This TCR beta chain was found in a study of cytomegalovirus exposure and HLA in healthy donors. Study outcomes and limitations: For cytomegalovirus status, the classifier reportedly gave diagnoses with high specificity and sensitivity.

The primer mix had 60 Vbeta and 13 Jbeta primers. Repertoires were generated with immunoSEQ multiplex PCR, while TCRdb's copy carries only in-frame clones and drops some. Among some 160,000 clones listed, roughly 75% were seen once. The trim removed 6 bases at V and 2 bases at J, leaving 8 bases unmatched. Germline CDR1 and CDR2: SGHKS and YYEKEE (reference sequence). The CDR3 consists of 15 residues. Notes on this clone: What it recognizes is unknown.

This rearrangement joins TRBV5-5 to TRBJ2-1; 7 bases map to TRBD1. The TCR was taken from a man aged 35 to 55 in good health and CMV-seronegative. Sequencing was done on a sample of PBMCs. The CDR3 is CASTQTGRAYNEQFF. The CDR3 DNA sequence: TGTGCCAGCACCCAGACAGGGAGAGCCTACAATGAGCAGTTCTTC.